This T cell receptor beta chain stems from a study of tumor-infiltrating lymphocytes in primary liver carcinoma. At the level of the study: Sample yields, roughly 3.5 to 7.13 million productive TCRbeta reads, were similar across the tissue types. General study results and limits: Tumor region pairs showed greater overlap than either tumor-adjacent or tumor-blood pairs did. Researchers report that only about 7.5-25% of top clones turned up in all five tumor regions.

Remarks on this clonotype: Its antigen is currently unknown. Mismatch with germline at one junction end may stem from a read error.

Priming with a constant-region primer yielded TCR beta cDNA from roughly 490 ng total RNA. Generation of the TCR beta libraries relied on three nested multiplex PCR rounds using slightly modified ARM-PCR. Researchers ran the first two PCR rounds for roughly 10 cycles each with TRBV1-TRBV30 forward primers and a C-beta reverse primer. Via MiXCR, TCRdb re-called the multiplex PCR reads, giving one row per CDR3 protein. The table has tens of thousands of distinct CDR3 sequences, less than 75% seen once. The CDR3 runs 15 residues. Germline V gene sequence: CDR1 SGHAT, CDR2 FQNNGV. Extraction of RNA together with DNA used about 17-31 mg of unsorted bulk tissue.

Sequenced material: liver tumor tissue from sampling region 5. Subset: tumor region T5, tumor centre. The TCR was taken from a man aged 35-49 years with primary liver carcinoma and hepatitis B virus infection. V is TRBV11-2 and J is TRBJ2-7; D perhaps matches TRBD1 (7 bases). The CDR3 sequence is CASGWQGGLGYEQYF. In DNA form, the CDR3 reads TGTGCCAGCGGCTGGCAGGGGGGACTGGGCTACGAGCAATATTTC.